This T cell receptor (beta chain) was observed in a study of OX40 agonist ivuxolimab in advanced cancers. A remark on this clone: The antigen is unknown.

Overall study findings and caveats: It was also the case that some nonresponders had low normalized T-cell clonal expansion.

Data came from immunoSEQ multiplex PCR; TCRdb stores just in-frame clones and leaves some out. The sample contains tens of thousands of clones, about 91% of which appear only once. Specimen: CD4+ or CD8+ T cells sorted from blood, collected in a trial of the OX40 agonist ivuxolimab. The sequence derives from an adult with an advanced solid tumor such as melanoma, head and neck, liver or kidney cancer.

CDR3 bases: TGCGCCAGCAGCAACACTTGGGGGGGGATCAATGAGCAGTTCTTC. Translating gives CASSNTWGGINEQFF. The chain recombines TRBV4-3 with TRBJ2-1; TRBD2 matches 7 bases. Germline V gene sequence: CDR1 LGHNA, CDR2 YSLEER. Trimming cost V 5 bases and J 6 bases; bases outside gene matches: 10. The CDR3 length is 15 residues.